A single sample gave rise to the 4 T cell receptor beta chains below, sequenced in a study of blood T cell repertoires in COVID-19 (TCRdb year 2020). To prepare the library, the immunoSEQ multiplex PCR assay was applied. Entries here come from immuneACCESS through TCRdb and include only in-frame sequences with V and J called. Some clones fail to appear in such tables; in the studies checked, an unresolved V gene covers under half of the shortfall, and the cause of the remainder is unknown. The sample table lists 200,000 to 300,000 clones, roughly 80% of them with a count of one. In total, the top ten clones hold 4.2% of the sample. Material: peripheral blood. Receptors originate from a man aged 55-75 years with acute or convalescent COVID-19.

The chain couples TRBV27 to TRBJ1-2; 10 bases line up with TRBD1. Germline trimming cut 4 bases from V and 8 bases from J; bases unmatched to any gene: 13. This CDR3 comprises 16 residues. Germline CDR1 MNHEY, CDR2 SMNVEV (reference sequence). CDR3 DNA sequence: TGTGCCAGCAGTTCCTCCGGACAGGGGGGTTTGCGGGGCTACACCTTC. It specifies CASSSSGQGGLRGYTF.

The chain links TRBV3-1 (or the pseudogene TRBV3-2) to TRBJ2-1; 7 bases agree with TRBD2. Germline V CDR1 and CDR2: LGHDT, YNNKEL (reference sequence). The V and J ends lost 2 bases and 6 bases, in that order; junction bases with no gene match: 1. The length of the CDR3 is 13 residues. In DNA, the CDR3 is TGTGCCAGCAGCCAACTAGCGGTCAATGAGCAGTTCTTC. Its protein product is CASSQLAVNEQFF.

The rearrangement joins TRBV2 to TRBJ1-5; D uncertain. Per germline, CDR1 SNHLY and CDR2 FYNNEI. V was cut by 1 base and J by 5 bases, with 12 bases left in between. The CDR3 contains 15 residues. The CDR3 is CASSEVSTEYQPQHF. The CDR3 coding sequence is TGTGCCAGCAGTGAAGTTAGTACAGAGTATCAGCCCCAGCATTTT. Together with reference TRBV2 and TRBJ1-5, the CDR3 gives the full variable domain: EPEVTQTPSHQVTQMGQEVILRCVPISNHLYFYWYRQILGQKVEFLVSFYNNEISEKSEIFDDQFSVERPDGSNFTLKIRSTKLEDSAMYFCASSEVSTEYQPQHFGDGTRLSIL.

DNA of the CDR3: TGTGCCAGCAGTTTACAGGGGTATGGCTACACCTTC. Amino acid sequence: CASSLQGYGYTF. The chain links TRBV6-2 or TRBV6-3 to TRBJ1-2; 7 positions agree with TRBD1. Germline CDR1 reads MNHEY; CDR2 reads SVGEGT. V lost 4 bases to trimming and J lost 5 bases; unmatched junction nucleotides: 1. This CDR3 contains 12 residues.